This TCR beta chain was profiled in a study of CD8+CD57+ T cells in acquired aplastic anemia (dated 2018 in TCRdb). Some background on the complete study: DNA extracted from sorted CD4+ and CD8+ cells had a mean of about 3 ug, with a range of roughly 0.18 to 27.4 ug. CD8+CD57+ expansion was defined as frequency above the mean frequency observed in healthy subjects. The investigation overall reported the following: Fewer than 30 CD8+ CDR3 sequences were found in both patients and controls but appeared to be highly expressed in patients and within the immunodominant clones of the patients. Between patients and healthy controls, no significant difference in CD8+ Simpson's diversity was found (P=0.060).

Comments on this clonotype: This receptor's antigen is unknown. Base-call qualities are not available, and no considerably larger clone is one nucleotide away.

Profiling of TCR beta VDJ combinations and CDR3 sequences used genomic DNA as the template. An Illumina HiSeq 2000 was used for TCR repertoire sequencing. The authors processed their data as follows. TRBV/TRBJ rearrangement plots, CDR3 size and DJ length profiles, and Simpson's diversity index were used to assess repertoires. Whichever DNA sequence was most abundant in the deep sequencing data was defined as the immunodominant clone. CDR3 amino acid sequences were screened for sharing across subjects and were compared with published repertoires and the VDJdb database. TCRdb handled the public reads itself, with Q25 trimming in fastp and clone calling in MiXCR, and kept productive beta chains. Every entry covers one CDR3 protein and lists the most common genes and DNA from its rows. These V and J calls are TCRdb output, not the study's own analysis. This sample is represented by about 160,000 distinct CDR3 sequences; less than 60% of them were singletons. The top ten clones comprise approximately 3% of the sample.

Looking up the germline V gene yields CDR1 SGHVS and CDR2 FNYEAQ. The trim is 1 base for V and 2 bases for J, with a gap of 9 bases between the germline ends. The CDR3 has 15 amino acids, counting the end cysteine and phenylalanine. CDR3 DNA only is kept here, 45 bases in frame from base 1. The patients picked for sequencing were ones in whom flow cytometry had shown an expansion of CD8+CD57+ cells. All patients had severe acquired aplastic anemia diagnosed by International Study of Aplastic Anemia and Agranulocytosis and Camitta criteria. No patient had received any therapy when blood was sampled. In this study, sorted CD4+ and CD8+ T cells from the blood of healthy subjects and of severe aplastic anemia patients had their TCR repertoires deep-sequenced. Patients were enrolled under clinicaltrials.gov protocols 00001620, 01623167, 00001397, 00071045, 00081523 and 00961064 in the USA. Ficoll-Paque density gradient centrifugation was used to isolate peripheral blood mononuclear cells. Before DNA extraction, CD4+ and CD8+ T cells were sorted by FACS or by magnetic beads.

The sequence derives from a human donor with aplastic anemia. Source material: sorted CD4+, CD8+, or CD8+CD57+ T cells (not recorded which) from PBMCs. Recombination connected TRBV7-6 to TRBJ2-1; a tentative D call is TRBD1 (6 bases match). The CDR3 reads CASSLVSGAYNEQFF. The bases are TGTGCCAGCAGCTTAGTTTCAGGGGCCTACAATGAGCAGTTCTTC. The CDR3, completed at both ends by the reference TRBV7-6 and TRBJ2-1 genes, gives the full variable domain GAGVSQSPRYKVTKRGQDVALRCDPISGHVSLYWYRQALGQGPEFLTYFNYEAQQDKSGLPNDRFSAERPEGSISTLTIQRTEQRDSAMYRCASSLVSGAYNEQFFGPGTRLTVL.